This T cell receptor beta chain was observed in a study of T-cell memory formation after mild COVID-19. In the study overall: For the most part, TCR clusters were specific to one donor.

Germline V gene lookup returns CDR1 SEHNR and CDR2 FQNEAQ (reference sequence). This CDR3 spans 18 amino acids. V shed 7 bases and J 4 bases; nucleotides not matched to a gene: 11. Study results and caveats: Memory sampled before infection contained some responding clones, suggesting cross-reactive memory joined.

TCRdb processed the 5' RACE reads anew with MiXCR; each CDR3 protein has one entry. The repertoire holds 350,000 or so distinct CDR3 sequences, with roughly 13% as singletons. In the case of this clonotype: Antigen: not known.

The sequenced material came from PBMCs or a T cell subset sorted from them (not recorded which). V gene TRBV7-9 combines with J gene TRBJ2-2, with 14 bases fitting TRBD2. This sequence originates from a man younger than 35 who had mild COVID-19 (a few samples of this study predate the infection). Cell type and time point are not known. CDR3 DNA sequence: TGTGCCAGCACGCGGACTAGCGGGGGGCCGGTGTTCACCGGGGAGCTGTTTTTT. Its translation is CASTRTSGGPVFTGELFF. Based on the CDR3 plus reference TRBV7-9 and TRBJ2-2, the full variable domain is DTGVSQNPRHKITKRGQNVTFRCDPISEHNRLYWYRQTLGQGPEFLTYFQNEAQLEKSRLLSDRFSAERPKGSFSTLEIQRTEQGDSAMYLCASTRTSGGPVFTGELFFGEGSRLTVL.